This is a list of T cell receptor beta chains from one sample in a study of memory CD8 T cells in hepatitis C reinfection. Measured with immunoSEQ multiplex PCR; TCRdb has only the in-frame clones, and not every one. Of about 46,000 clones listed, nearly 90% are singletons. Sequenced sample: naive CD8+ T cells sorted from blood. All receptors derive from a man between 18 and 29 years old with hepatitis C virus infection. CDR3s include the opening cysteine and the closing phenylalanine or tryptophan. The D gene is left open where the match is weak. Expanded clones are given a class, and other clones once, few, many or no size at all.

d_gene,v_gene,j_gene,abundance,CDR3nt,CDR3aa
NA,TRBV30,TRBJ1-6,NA,TGTGCCGCTGAAGCGAGCGGGGGCTCACCCCTCCACTTT,CAAEASGGSPLHF
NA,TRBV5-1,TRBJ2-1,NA,TGCGCCAGCAGCGAAGACAGGAGGAATGAGCAGTTCTTC,CASSEDRRNEQFF
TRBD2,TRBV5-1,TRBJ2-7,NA,TGCGCCAGCAGGTCTAGCGGAGGAAACTACGAGCAGTACTTC,CASRSSGGNYEQYF
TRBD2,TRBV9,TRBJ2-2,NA,TGTGCCAGCAGCGCACTAGCGACCGGGGAGCTGTTTTTT,CASSALATGELFF
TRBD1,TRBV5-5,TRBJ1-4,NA,TGTGCCAGCAGCTGGGCGGGACAGGGTGAGGAGGAAAAACTGTTTTTT,CASSWAGQGEEEKLFF
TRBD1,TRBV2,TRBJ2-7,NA,TGTGCCAGCAGTGAAGCGACAGGGAGTCCCTACGAGCAGTACTTC,CASSEATGSPYEQYF
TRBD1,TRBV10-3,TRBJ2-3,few,TGTGCCATCAGTTTGACAGGGGCAAGCACAGATACGCAGTATTTT,CAISLTGASTDTQYF
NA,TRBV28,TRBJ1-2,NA,TGTGCCAGCAGTTCCGCGGACAGTCCCTATGGCTACACCTTC,CASSSADSPYGYTF
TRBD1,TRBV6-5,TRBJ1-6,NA,TGTGCCAGCAGCCAGACAGGGGGGGGCAATTCACCCCTCCACTTT,CASSQTGGGNSPLHF
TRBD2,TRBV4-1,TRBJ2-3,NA,TGCGCCAGCAGCCTCGGGACTAGCGGGAGAGATACGCAGTATTTT,CASSLGTSGRDTQYF
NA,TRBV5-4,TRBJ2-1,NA,TGTGCCAGCAGCCCCCTTGGAGATGAGCAGTTCTTC,CASSPLGDEQFF
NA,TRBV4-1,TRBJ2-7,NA,TGCGCCAGCAGCCAAGCCCAAGGGGACTACGAGCAGTACTTC,CASSQAQGDYEQYF
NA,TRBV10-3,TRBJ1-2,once,TGTGCCATCAGTGAGCCCATTAGACAGTCCAGCTATGGCTACACCTTC,CAISEPIRQSSYGYTF
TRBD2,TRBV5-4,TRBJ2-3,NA,TGTGCCAGCAGCTTCGAGCGGGGCTACACAGATACGCAGTATTTT,CASSFERGYTDTQYF
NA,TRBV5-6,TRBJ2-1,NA,TGTGCCAGCAGCCGCAAGGCGGGCTACAATGAGCAGTTCTTC,CASSRKAGYNEQFF
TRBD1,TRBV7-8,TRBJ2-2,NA,TGTGCCAGCAGCCTGGACAGGGGAGTGACCGGGGAGCTGTTTTTT,CASSLDRGVTGELFF
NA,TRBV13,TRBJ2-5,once,TGTGCCAGCAGCTTAACCAGATACCAAGAGACCCAGTACTTC,CASSLTRYQETQYF
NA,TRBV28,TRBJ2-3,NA,TGTGCCAGCAGCTGGGGGTCAGGGGACCAACCGTATTTT,CASSWGSGDQPYF
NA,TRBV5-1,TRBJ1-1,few,TGCGCCAGCAGCTTGGGGGCGCGCTTGAACACTGAAGCTTTCTTT,CASSLGARLNTEAFF
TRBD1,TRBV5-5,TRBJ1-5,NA,TGTGCCAGCAGCTTGGAACAGGGGGTTCAGCCCCAGCATTTT,CASSLEQGVQPQHF